The table lists the clone carrying this T cell receptor (beta chain) with a few counts. The data originate from a study of blood T cell repertoires in COVID-19. Study background: Sites across the United States, Italy and Spain contributed samples from acute and convalescent COVID-19. T cells, B-cell-depleted T cells, or PBMCs supplied cDNA or gDNA.

Germline V CDR1 and CDR2: SGHVS, FQNEAQ. The ends lost 4 bases at V and 6 bases at J; junction bases unmatched: 3. The CDR3 contains 14 residues. Authors' analysis steps: Reference gene primers were amplified, and this amplification served to estimate nucleated cell counts. Sequencing used immunoSEQ multiplex PCR; TCRdb keeps in-frame clones, though not all of them. That table furnishes V, J and clone size, whereas the DNA furnished D and trimming. The table includes about 58,000 clones, approximately 90% detected once. The chain is built from TRBV7-8 and TRBJ1-6; the match to TRBD1 covers 7 bases. Material: peripheral blood. This clonotype was obtained from a woman in her seventies with active COVID-19. The CDR3 DNA sequence: TGTGCCAGCAGCTCCCGGGACAGTAATTCACCCCTCCACTTT. This codes for CASSSRDSNSPLHF.